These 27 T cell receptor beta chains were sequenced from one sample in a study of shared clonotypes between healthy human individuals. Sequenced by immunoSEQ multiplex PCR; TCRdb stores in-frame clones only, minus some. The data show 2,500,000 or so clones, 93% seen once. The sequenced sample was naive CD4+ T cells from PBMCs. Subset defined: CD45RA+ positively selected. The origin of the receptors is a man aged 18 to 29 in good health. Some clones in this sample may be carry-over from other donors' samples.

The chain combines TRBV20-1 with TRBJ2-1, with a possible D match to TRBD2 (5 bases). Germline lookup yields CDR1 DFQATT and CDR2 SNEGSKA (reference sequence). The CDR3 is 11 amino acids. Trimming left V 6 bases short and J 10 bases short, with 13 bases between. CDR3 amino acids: CSAETRSEQFF. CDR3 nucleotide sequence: TGCAGTGCGGAAACTAGGTCGGAGCAGTTCTTC.

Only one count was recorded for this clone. As DNA, the CDR3 is TGTGCCAGCAGAAGACAGGCTCTCGGTGAGCAGTACTTC. Its protein product is CASRRQALGEQYF. The chain joins TRBV6-1 to TRBJ2-7; perhaps TRBD1 as D (6 bases). CDR1 and CDR2 from the germline V gene are MNHNS and SASEGT. V was clipped by 6 bases and J by 7 bases, with 16 bases between them. CDR3 size: 13 residues.

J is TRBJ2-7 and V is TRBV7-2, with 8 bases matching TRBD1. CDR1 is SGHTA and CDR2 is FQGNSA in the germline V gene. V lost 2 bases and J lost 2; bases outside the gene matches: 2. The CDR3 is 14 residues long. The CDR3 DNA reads TGTGCCAGCAGCTTACGGGACAGGACCTACGAGCAGTACTTC. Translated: CASSLRDRTYEQYF.

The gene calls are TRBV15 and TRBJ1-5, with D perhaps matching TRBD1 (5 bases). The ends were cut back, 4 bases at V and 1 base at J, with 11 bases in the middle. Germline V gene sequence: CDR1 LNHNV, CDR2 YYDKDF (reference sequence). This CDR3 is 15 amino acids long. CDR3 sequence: CATSNEAGSNQPQHF. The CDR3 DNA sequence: TGTGCCACCAGCAATGAGGCAGGGAGCAATCAGCCCCAGCATTTT.

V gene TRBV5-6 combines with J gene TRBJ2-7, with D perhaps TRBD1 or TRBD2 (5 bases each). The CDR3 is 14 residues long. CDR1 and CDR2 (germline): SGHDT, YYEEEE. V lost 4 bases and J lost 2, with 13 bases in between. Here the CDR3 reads CASSTGDGTYEQYF. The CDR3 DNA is TGTGCCAGCAGCACCGGGGACGGAACCTACGAGCAGTACTTC.

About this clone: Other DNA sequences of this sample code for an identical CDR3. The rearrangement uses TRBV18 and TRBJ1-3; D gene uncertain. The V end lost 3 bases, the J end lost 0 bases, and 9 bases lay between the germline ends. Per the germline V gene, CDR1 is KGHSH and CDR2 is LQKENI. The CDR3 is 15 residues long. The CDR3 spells CASSPTPSSGNTIYF. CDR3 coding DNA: TGTGCCAGCTCACCGACTCCTAGCTCTGGAAACACCATATATTTT. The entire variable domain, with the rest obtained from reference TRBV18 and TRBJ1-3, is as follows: NAGVMQNPRHLVRRRGQEARLRCSPMKGHSHVYWYRQLPEEGLKFMVYLQKENIIDESGMPKERFSAEFPKEGPSILRIQQVVRGDSAAYFCASSPTPSSGNTIYFGEGSWLTVV.

The CDR3 DNA is TGTGCCAGCAGCTCCTCGACAGTCGTTTTCTTCACTGAAGCTTTCTTT. Residues: CASSSSTVVFFTEAFF. This sequence joins TRBV5-6 and TRBJ1-1, with D perhaps matching TRBD1 (5 bases). The CDR3 has 16 amino acids. Germline V lookup: CDR1 SGHDT, CDR2 YYEEEE. V was trimmed by 3 bases and J by 4 bases, leaving 19 bases between them.

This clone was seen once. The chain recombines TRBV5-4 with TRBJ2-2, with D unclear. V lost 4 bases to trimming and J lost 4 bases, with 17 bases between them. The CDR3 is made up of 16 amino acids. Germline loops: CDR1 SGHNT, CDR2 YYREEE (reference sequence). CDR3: CASSPRVSKGTGELFF. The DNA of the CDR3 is TGTGCCAGCAGCCCTCGGGTCTCTAAGGGCACCGGGGAGCTGTTTTTT.

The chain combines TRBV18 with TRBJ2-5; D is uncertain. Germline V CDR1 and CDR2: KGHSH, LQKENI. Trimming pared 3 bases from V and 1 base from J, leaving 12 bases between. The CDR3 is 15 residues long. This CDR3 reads CASSPMVAIQETQYF. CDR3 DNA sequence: TGTGCCAGCTCACCGATGGTAGCCATCCAAGAGACCCAGTACTTC.

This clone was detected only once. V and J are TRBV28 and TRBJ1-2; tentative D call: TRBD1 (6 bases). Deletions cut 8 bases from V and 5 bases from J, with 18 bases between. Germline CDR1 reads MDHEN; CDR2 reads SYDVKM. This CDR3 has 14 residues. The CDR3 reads CASQRGGLFYGYTF. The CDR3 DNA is TGTGCCAGCCAAAGAGGGGGACTCTTTTATGGCTACACCTTC.

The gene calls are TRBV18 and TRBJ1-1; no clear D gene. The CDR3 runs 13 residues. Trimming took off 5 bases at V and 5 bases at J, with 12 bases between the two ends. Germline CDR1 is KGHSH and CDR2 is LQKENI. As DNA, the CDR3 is TGTGCCAGCTCAGAGTCGGGTCGGACTGAAGCTTTCTTT. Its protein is CASSESGRTEAFF.

The DNA for the CDR3 is TGTGCCAGCAGTTTAACAGGGGGTGTCTTCGTAGATGAAAAACTGTTTTTT. Amino acids: CASSLTGGVFVDEKLFF. The rearrangement links TRBV27 to TRBJ1-4; 8 nucleotides line up with TRBD1. Per the germline V gene, CDR1 is MNHEY and CDR2 is SMNVEV (reference sequence). The CDR3 loop spans 17 amino acids. J lost 6 bases, V lost 2 bases, and 11 bases had no gene match.

Here the CDR3 reads CAWSNRGANTDTQYF. As DNA, the CDR3 is TGTGCCTGGAGTAACAGGGGAGCCAACACAGATACGCAGTATTTT. The chain has TRBV30 and TRBJ2-3; TRBD1 aligns across 7 bases. Germline CDR1 is GTSNPN and CDR2 is SVGIG (reference sequence). The V segment lost 2 bases and the J segment 2 bases; nucleotides outside the gene matches: 7. CDR3 length: 15 amino acids.

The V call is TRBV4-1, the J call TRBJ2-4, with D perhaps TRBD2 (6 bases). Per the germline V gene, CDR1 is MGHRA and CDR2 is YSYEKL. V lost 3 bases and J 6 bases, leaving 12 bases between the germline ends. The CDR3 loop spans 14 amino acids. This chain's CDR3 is CASSHNQGGNIQYF. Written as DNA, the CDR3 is TGCGCCAGCAGCCACAACCAGGGAGGAAACATTCAGTACTTC.

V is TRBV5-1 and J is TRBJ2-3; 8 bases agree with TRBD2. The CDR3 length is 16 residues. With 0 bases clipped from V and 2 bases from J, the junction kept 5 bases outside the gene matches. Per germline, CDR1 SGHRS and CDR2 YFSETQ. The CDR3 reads CASSLDPAGATDTQYF. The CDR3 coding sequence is TGCGCCAGCAGCTTGGATCCAGCGGGAGCCACAGATACGCAGTATTTT.

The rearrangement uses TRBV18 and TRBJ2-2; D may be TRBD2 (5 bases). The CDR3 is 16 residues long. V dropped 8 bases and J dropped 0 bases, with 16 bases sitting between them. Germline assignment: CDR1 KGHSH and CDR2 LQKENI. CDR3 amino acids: CASGHGQRTNTGELFF. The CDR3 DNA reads TGTGCCAGCGGTCACGGCCAGCGGACGAACACCGGGGAGCTGTTTTTT.

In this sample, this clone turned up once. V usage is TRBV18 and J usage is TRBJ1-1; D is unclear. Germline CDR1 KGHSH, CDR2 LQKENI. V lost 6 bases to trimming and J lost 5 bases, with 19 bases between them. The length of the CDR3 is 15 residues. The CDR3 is CASSRLFDTSTEAFF. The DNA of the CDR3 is TGTGCCAGCTCCCGCCTATTTGATACCAGTACTGAAGCTTTCTTT.

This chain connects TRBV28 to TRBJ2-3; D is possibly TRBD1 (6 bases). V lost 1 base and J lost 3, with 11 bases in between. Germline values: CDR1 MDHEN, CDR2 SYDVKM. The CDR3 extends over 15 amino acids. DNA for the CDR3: TGTGCCAGCAGTTTATTAGCCAGGGGAACAGATACGCAGTATTTT. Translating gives CASSLLARGTDTQYF.

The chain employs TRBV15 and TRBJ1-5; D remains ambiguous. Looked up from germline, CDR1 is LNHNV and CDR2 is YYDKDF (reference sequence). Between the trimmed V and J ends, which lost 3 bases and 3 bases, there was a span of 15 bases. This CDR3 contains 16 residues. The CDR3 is CATSREGRNTNQPQHF. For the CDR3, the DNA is TGTGCCACCAGCAGGGAAGGACGGAATACCAATCAGCCCCAGCATTTT. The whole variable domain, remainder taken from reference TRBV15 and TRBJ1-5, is DAMVIQNPRYQVTQFGKPVTLSCSQTLNHNVMYWYQQKSSQAPKLLFHYYDKDFNNEADTPDNFQSRRPNTSFCFLDIRSPGLGDTAMYLCATSREGRNTNQPQHFGDGTRLSIL.

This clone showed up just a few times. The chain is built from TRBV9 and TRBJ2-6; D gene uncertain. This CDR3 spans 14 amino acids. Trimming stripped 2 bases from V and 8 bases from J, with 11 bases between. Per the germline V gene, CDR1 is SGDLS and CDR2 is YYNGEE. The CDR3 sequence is CASSVTMGTNVLTF. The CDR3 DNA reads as TGTGCCAGCAGCGTTACAATGGGGACCAACGTCCTGACTTTC. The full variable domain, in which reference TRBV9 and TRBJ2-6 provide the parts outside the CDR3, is DSGVTQTPKHLITATGQRVTLRCSPRSGDLSVYWYQQSLDQGLQFLIQYYNGEERAKGNILERFSAQQFPDLHSELNLSSLELGDSALYFCASSVTMGTNVLTFGAGSRLTVL.

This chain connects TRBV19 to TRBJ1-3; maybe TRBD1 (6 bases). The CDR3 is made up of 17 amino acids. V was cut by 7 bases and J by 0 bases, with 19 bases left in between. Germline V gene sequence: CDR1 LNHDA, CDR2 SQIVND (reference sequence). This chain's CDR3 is CASNSSPGAVSGNTIYF. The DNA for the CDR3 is TGTGCCAGTAACTCATCGCCAGGGGCTGTCTCTGGAAACACCATATATTTT.

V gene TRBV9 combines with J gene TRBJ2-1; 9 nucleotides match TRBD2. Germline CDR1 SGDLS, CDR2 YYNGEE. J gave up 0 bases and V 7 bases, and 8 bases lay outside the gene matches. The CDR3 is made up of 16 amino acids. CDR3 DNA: TGTGCCAGCTCGCGGGGGGGCGAAAGCTCCTACAATGAGCAGTTCTTC. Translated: CASSRGGESSYNEQFF.

The chain's CDR3 is CASSLGIVNEQFF. The CDR3 DNA sequence: TGTGCCAGCAGCTTAGGCATAGTGAATGAGCAGTTCTTC. The V call is TRBV7-7, the J call TRBJ2-1; D unresolved. With 1 base removed from V and 7 bases from J, the gap between germline ends came to 8 bases. The CDR3 is 13 residues long. Looked up from germline, CDR1 is SSHAT and CDR2 is FNYEAQ (reference sequence).

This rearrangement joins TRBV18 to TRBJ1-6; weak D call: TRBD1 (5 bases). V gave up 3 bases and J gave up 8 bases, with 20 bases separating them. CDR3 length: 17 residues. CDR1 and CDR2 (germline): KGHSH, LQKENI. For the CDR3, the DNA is TGTGCCAGCTCACCCCGGAGGACGGATTGGGGGGATTCACCCCTCCACTTT. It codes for CASSPRRTDWGDSPLHF.

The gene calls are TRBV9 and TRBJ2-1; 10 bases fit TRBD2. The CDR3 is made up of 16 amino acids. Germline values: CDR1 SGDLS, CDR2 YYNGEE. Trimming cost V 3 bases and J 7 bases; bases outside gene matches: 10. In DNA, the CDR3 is TGTGCCAGCAGCGCCCGGACTAGCGGACCATTAAATGAGCAGTTCTTC. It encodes CASSARTSGPLNEQFF.

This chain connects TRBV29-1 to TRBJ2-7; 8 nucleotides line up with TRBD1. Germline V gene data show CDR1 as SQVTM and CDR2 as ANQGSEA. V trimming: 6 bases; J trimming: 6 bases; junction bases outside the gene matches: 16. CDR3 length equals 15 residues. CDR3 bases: TGCAGCGTGGCACGATTGGACAGGGAGAGGTCCGAGCAGTACTTC. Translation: CSVARLDRERSEQYF.

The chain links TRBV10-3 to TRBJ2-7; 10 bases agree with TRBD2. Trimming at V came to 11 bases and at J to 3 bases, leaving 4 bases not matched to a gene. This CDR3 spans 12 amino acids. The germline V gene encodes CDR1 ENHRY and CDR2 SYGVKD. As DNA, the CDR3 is TGTGCCGCCGGACTAGCGGACTACGAGCAGTACTTC. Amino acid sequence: CAAGLADYEQYF.